These 18 T cell receptor beta chains were all obtained from the same sample, sequenced in a study of regulatory T cells in long-lasting Graves disease. The time point: persistent/refractory GD, antithyroid drugs over 5 years with positive TRAb. After RNA was extracted from PBMCs, the TCR library was made from it. In building TCR beta libraries, iRepertoire HTBI primers were used together with Arm-PCR of CDR3 regions. TCRdb re-derived calls from the multiplex PCR reads in MiXCR, one entry per CDR3 protein. This table holds over 300,000 distinct CDR3 sequences, about 20% found once. The sequences come from peripheral blood mononuclear cells (PBMCs), collected when the disease was refractory, from a patient treated with antithyroid drugs. The receptors originated from a female donor with Graves disease.

The chain employs TRBV6-5 and TRBJ1-5, with 9 nucleotides matching TRBD1. Germline values: CDR1 MNHEY, CDR2 SVGAGI. CDR3 length equals 16 residues. Unmatched junction bases numbered 5, after V lost 2 bases and J lost 3 bases. The CDR3 loop is CASSYRTGDYNQPQHF. The CDR3 DNA reads TGTGCCAGCAGTTACCGGACAGGGGACTACAATCAGCCCCAGCATTTT.

This clonotype has more than one count but fewer than ten. The chain combines TRBV11-2 with TRBJ1-6; no definite D call. The CDR3 is 17 amino acids. Deletions cut 1 base from V and 0 bases from J, with 10 bases between. Germline CDR1 SGHAT, CDR2 FQNNGV. CDR3 residues: CASSLALRGSYNSPLHF. The CDR3 DNA is TGTGCCAGCAGCTTAGCCCTACGGGGCTCCTATAATTCACCCCTCCACTTT.

The chain links TRBV15 to TRBJ1-4, with 10 bases matching TRBD1. Germline CDR1 is LNHNV and CDR2 is YYDKDF (reference sequence). V dropped 8 bases and J dropped 7; count of bases not matched to a gene: 4. The CDR3 spans 13 residues. In nucleotides, the CDR3 is TGTGCCACCTACGACAGGGGGCTTGAAAAACTGTTTTTT. It is translated as CATYDRGLEKLFF.

This clonotype was observed a handful of times. The chain couples TRBV6-1 to TRBJ1-1, with D hard to call. V dropped 6 bases and J dropped 3 bases, with 20 bases sitting between them. Germline CDR1 reads MNHNS; CDR2 reads SASEGT. There are 16 residues in the CDR3. CDR3 bases: TGTGCCAGCAGGCCTGGTATGGGCCGGAAAGACACTGAAGCTTTCTTT. Protein product: CASRPGMGRKDTEAFF.

The chain has TRBV5-6 and TRBJ2-7; D not certain. The CDR3 covers 19 residues. The germline V gene has CDR1 SGHDT and CDR2 YYEEEE. V gave up 4 bases and J gave up 3 bases, with 29 bases separating them. CDR3 loop: CASSDLFGVVGDFFYEQYF. The CDR3 DNA reads as TGTGCCAGCAGCGACTTATTTGGCGTAGTTGGCGACTTCTTCTACGAGCAGTACTTC. Full variable domain (rest looked up from reference TRBV5-6 and TRBJ2-7): DAGVTQSPTHLIKTRGQQVTLRCSPKSGHDTVSWYQQALGQGPQFIFQYYEEEERQRGNFPDRFSGHQFPNYSSELNVNALLLGDSALYLCASSDLFGVVGDFFYEQYFGPGTRLTVT.

This chain connects TRBV29-1 to TRBJ2-6, with 7 bases identical to TRBD2. Germline trimming cut 4 bases from V and 4 bases from J; bases unmatched to any gene: 4. Germline CDR1 SQVTM, CDR2 ANQGSEA. This CDR3 region has 14 residues. The CDR3 loop is CSVGLASGANVLTF. The CDR3 DNA reads TGCAGCGTTGGACTAGCTAGCGGGGCCAACGTCCTGACTTTC.

This clonotype was detected a few times. The chain joins TRBV6-1 to TRBJ1-1; possibly TRBD1 for D (5 bases). This CDR3 is built from 15 residues. The V end lost 5 bases, the J end lost 5 bases, and 18 bases lay between the germline ends. CDR1 is MNHNS, CDR2 SASEGT, per germline. CDR3 coding DNA: TGTGCCAGCAGTTATGGTAGGGGTTTGAGGACTGAAGCTTTCTTT. Protein: CASSYGRGLRTEAFF.

The chain couples TRBV7-8 to TRBJ1-3; tentative D call: TRBD1 (6 bases). V lost 5 bases, J lost 0 bases, and 17 bases lay in between. This CDR3 has 17 residues. The germline gives CDR1 SGHVS, CDR2 FQNEAQ. The CDR3 spells CASSDRSGQSSGNTIYF. CDR3 nucleotide sequence: TGTGCCAGCAGCGATCGCTCGGGACAATCCTCTGGAAACACCATATATTTT. The full variable domain, in which reference TRBV7-8 and TRBJ1-3 provide the parts outside the CDR3, is GAGVSQSPRYKVAKRGQDVALRCDPISGHVSLFWYQQALGQGPEFLTYFQNEAQLDKSGLPSDRFFAERPEGSVSTLKIQRTQQEDSAVYLCASSDRSGQSSGNTIYFGEGSWLTVV.

The sample holds a few counts of this clonotype. The chain employs TRBV4-3 and TRBJ1-2; D ambiguous. Germline V gives CDR1 LGHNA, CDR2 YSLEER. V gave up 2 bases and J gave up 1 base, with 5 bases separating them. The CDR3 length is 13 residues. The chain's CDR3 is CASSQQINYGYTF. The CDR3 DNA is TGCGCCAGCAGCCAACAGATTAACTATGGCTACACCTTC.

This chain connects TRBV6-2 or TRBV6-3 to TRBJ2-6, with TRBD2 identical over 7 bases. CDR1 is MNHEY and CDR2 is SVGEGT in the germline V gene. V trimming: 6 bases; J trimming: 0 bases; junction bases outside the gene matches: 11. The CDR3 runs 18 residues. The CDR3 nucleotides are TGTGCCAGCAGCCTCCCGGGGGGTGGACTCTCTGGGGCCAACGTCCTGACTTTC. This gives the protein CASSLPGGGLSGANVLTF.

This clonotype was seen repeatedly, ten times or more. The V gene is TRBV11-2, the J gene TRBJ2-7; D not resolved. CDR3 length: 13 amino acids. Trimming stripped 7 bases from V and 4 bases from J, with 14 bases between. Per the germline V gene, CDR1 is SGHAT and CDR2 is FQNNGV. The CDR3 nucleotides are TGTGCCAGCACCGAGCTGAAGCCTTACGAGCAGTACTTC. Its translation: CASTELKPYEQYF. Combining the CDR3 with reference TRBV11-2 and TRBJ2-7 gives the whole variable domain EAGVAQSPRYKIIEKRQSVAFWCNPISGHATLYWYQQILGQGPKLLIQFQNNGVVDDSQLPKDRFSAERLKGVDSTLKIQPAKLEDSAVYLCASTELKPYEQYFGPGTRLTVT.

This chain links TRBV7-8 with TRBJ1-2, with 8 bases lining up with TRBD1. In germline, CDR1 is SGHVS, CDR2 FQNEAQ. The V and J ends lost 1 base and 8 bases, in that order; junction bases with no gene match: 9. The CDR3 spans 15 residues. The CDR3 is CASSLEGQGAGGYTF. For the CDR3, the DNA is TGTGCCAGCAGCTTAGAAGGGCAGGGGGCTGGGGGCTACACCTTC.

The chain links TRBV7-9 to TRBJ2-3; 8 positions match TRBD1. The V gene's germline CDR1 is SEHNR and CDR2 FQNEAQ (reference sequence). This CDR3 has 15 residues. V lost 7 bases, J lost 1 base, and 7 bases stayed unmatched. In nucleotides, the CDR3 is TGTGCCAGCACCGCCACAGGGGGAGGCACAGATACGCAGTATTTT. It translates to CASTATGGGTDTQYF.

This clonotype was counted ten times or more. The chain has TRBV29-1 and TRBJ2-7; D might be TRBD1 or TRBD2, each matching 5 bases. V gave up 4 bases and J gave up 6 bases, with 13 bases separating them. Germline V gene data show CDR1 as SQVTM and CDR2 as ANQGSEA. The CDR3 is 12 amino acids. For the CDR3, the DNA is TGCAGCGTTGGCAGGGCTGGGGGCGAGCAGTACTTC. Its protein is CSVGRAGGEQYF.

This clonotype was observed a handful of times. The chain carries TRBV7-8 and TRBJ1-5, with 7 bases lining up with TRBD1. This CDR3 region has 16 residues. V trimming: 2 bases; J trimming: 0 bases; junction bases outside the gene matches: 4. Germline V lookup: CDR1 SGHVS, CDR2 FQNEAQ. The CDR3 is CASSLRDSYSNQPQHF. The CDR3 DNA is TGTGCCAGCAGCTTAAGGGACAGCTATAGCAATCAGCCCCAGCATTTT. The full variable domain, in which reference TRBV7-8 and TRBJ1-5 provide the parts outside the CDR3, is GAGVSQSPRYKVAKRGQDVALRCDPISGHVSLFWYQQALGQGPEFLTYFQNEAQLDKSGLPSDRFFAERPEGSVSTLKIQRTQQEDSAVYLCASSLRDSYSNQPQHFGDGTRLSIL.

This clonotype was counted a few times. The chain combines TRBV9 with TRBJ2-3; 7 nucleotides match TRBD1. Per the germline V gene, CDR1 is SGDLS and CDR2 is YYNGEE. The CDR3 runs to 20 residues. Germline trimming cut 0 bases from V and 2 bases from J; bases unmatched to any gene: 18. CDR3 sequence reads: CASSVDRTFEGGEVTDTQYF. The CDR3 coding sequence is TGTGCCAGCAGCGTAGATAGGACCTTTGAAGGGGGCGAGGTCACAGATACGCAGTATTTT.

This clonotype showed up just a few times. This chain joins TRBV5-1 and TRBJ1-1; no clear D. The CDR3 extends over 13 amino acids. From germline, CDR1 is SGHRS and CDR2 YFSETQ. The V gene lost 3 bases and the J gene lost 3 bases, with 9 bases spanning the gap. CDR3 bases: TGCGCCAGCAGCTCTCATCGGGACACTGAAGCTTTCTTT. Its translation: CASSSHRDTEAFF. The full variable domain, in which reference TRBV5-1 and TRBJ1-1 provide the parts outside the CDR3, is KAGVTQTPRYLIKTRGQQVTLSCSPISGHRSVSWYQQTPGQGLQFLFEYFSETQRNKGNFPGRFSGRQFSNSRSEMNVSTLELGDSALYLCASSSHRDTEAFFGQGTRLTVV.

This clonotype was counted only a few times. The chain joins TRBV5-1 to TRBJ2-5, with D uncertain. The CDR3 is 14 amino acids. Per germline, CDR1 SGHRS and CDR2 YFSETQ. Trimming removed 4 bases at V and 2 bases at J, with 12 bases between. The CDR3 DNA is TGCGCCAGCAGCCCCGGATCAGTACAAGAGACCCAGTACTTC. This sequence encodes CASSPGSVQETQYF. The full variable domain, rest sourced from reference TRBV5-1 and TRBJ2-5, is KAGVTQTPRYLIKTRGQQVTLSCSPISGHRSVSWYQQTPGQGLQFLFEYFSETQRNKGNFPGRFSGRQFSNSRSEMNVSTLELGDSALYLCASSPGSVQETQYFGPGTRLLVL.